Shown below are 28 T cell receptor beta chains from a single sample sequenced in a study of blood T cell repertoires in COVID-19. The repertoire was sequenced with immunoSEQ multiplex PCR; TCRdb's copy has only in-frame clones and lacks some. This sample yields about 460,000 clones, of which more than 85% are seen a single time; approximately 8% belongs to the top ten. Sequencing was performed on PBMCs or T cells enriched from blood (not recorded which). Receptors were obtained from a woman between 55 and 75 years old who had recovered from COVID-19.

The V call is TRBV19, the J call TRBJ1-1; D might be TRBD1 (6 bases). V was shortened by 3 bases and J by 3 bases, with 14 bases between the two germline ends. This CDR3 region has 15 residues. Germline assignment: CDR1 LNHDA and CDR2 SQIVND (reference sequence). The CDR3 is CASSIRRGGHTEAFF. The CDR3 nucleotides are TGTGCCAGTAGTATCCGGAGGGGGGGGCACACTGAAGCTTTCTTT.

This clone showed up just a few times. The J gene is TRBJ2-7, the V gene TRBV30; D might be TRBD2 (6 bases). CDR1 and CDR2 (germline): GTSNPN, SVGIG (reference sequence). The CDR3 contains 14 residues. Trimming stripped 3 bases from V and 3 bases from J, with 15 bases between. CDR3 coding DNA: TGTGCCTGGAGCGACCGGGCCGGGGGCTACGAGCAGTACTTC. It yields the protein CAWSDRAGGYEQYF.

A word on this clone: Other nucleotide sequences in the sample specify the same CDR3. The J gene is TRBJ2-3, the V gene TRBV7-2; D gene unclear. The CDR3 runs 14 residues. The germline V gene has CDR1 SGHTA and CDR2 FQGNSA. Trimming stripped 0 bases from V and 1 base from J, with 5 bases between. The CDR3 here is CASSLASGTDTQYF. As DNA, the CDR3 is TGTGCCAGCAGCTTAGCAAGCGGCACAGATACGCAGTATTTT.

This clone has only one observation. V gene TRBV6-4 combines with J gene TRBJ2-1, with 8 bases lining up with TRBD1. V was clipped by 3 bases and J by 7 bases; unmatched bases: 8. Germline V gene lookup returns CDR1 MRHNA and CDR2 SNTAGT. This CDR3 is built from 15 residues. CDR3 bases: TGTGCCAGCAGTGATCGCTACAGGGGGGCAAATGAGCAGTTCTTC. It specifies CASSDRYRGANEQFF.

The chain has TRBV25-1 and TRBJ2-2, with TRBD1 as a possible D gene (6 bases). The germline V and J ends were trimmed by 5 bases and 7 bases, with 17 bases remaining between them. The CDR3 runs 15 residues. Germline V CDR1 and CDR2: MGHDK, SYGVNS. This CDR3 is CASSKQQGLGGELFF. The CDR3 DNA reads TGTGCCAGCAGTAAACAACAGGGCTTGGGCGGGGAGCTGTTTTTT.

This clone was detected only once. The chain combines TRBV3-1 (or the pseudogene TRBV3-2) with TRBJ1-2, with TRBD1 matching over 9 bases. Germline V gives CDR1 LGHDT, CDR2 YNNKEL (reference sequence). The CDR3 runs to 17 residues. The V gene end was trimmed by 2 bases and the J gene end by 5 bases; junction bases not matched to a gene: 12. Here the CDR3 reads CASSQSYTGGMRYGYTF. In nucleotides, the CDR3 is TGTGCCAGCAGCCAATCCTATACAGGGGGCATGAGGTATGGCTACACCTTC.

V gene TRBV5-4 combines with J gene TRBJ1-2; D gene unclear. Trimming stripped 0 bases from V and 0 bases from J, with 9 bases between. The CDR3 spans 15 residues. Per the germline V gene, CDR1 is SGHNT and CDR2 is YYREEE (reference sequence). In DNA form, the CDR3 reads TGTGCCAGCAGCTTGGGAGGCAGCTCTAACTATGGCTACACCTTC. Translated: CASSLGGSSNYGYTF.

The chain combines TRBV28 with TRBJ2-7; no definite D call. Trimming removed 6 bases from V and 1 base from J, with 16 bases in between. Germline V gene sequence: CDR1 MDHEN, CDR2 SYDVKM. The CDR3 extends over 15 amino acids. Here the CDR3 DNA reads TGTGCCAGCAGCTCGGTCCAGGTTGGATCCTACGAGCAGTACGTC. Translated, it gives CASSSVQVGSYEQYV.

CDR3 amino acids: CASTGRPDEAFF. DNA of the CDR3: TGTGCCAGTACCGGCAGGCCTGATGAAGCTTTCTTT. This rearrangement joins TRBV19 to TRBJ1-1; D is unresolved. Trimming cost V 7 bases and J 7 bases, with 13 bases left between them. The CDR3 sequence is 12 residues long. Germline-derived CDR1 and CDR2 are LNHDA and SQIVND (reference sequence).

The J gene is TRBJ2-1, the V gene TRBV18; 9 bases are a match to TRBD1. Trimming at V came to 5 bases and at J to 4 bases, leaving 3 bases not matched to a gene. The germline gives CDR1 KGHSH, CDR2 LQKENI. CDR3 length: 14 residues. CDR3 amino acids: CASSSDRGYNEQFF. In DNA form, the CDR3 reads TGTGCCAGCTCAAGTGACAGGGGGTACAATGAGCAGTTCTTC.

The chain employs TRBV7-2 and TRBJ2-1; D is possibly TRBD2 (5 bases). Between the trimmed V and J ends, which lost 5 bases and 4 bases, there was a span of 12 bases. Germline lookup yields CDR1 SGHTA and CDR2 FQGNSA. The CDR3 spans 14 residues. The CDR3: CASSPGEYYNEQFF. The CDR3 nucleotides read TGTGCCAGCAGCCCCGGGGAGTATTACAATGAGCAGTTCTTC. The complete variable domain, with remaining parts taken from reference TRBV7-2 and TRBJ2-1, reads GAGVSQSPSNKVTEKGKDVELRCDPISGHTALYWYRQSLGQGLEFLIYFQGNSAPDKSGLPSDRFSAERTGGSVSTLTIQRTQQEDSAVYLCASSPGEYYNEQFFGPGTRLTVL.

This chain uses TRBV20-1 with TRBJ1-2; a possible D gene is TRBD1 (6 bases). Germline values: CDR1 DFQATT, CDR2 SNEGSKA (reference sequence). This CDR3 has 13 residues. Deletions cut 3 bases from V and 6 bases from J, with 14 bases between. Written as DNA, the CDR3 is TGCAGTGCTAGTATGTCAGGGGCTAATGGCTACACCTTC. It encodes CSASMSGANGYTF.

The CDR3 DNA follows: TGTGCCTGGAGTGCCGGGTACAATCAGCCCCAGCATTTT. This codes for CAWSAGYNQPQHF. J is TRBJ1-5 and V is TRBV30; D call uncertain. Trimming took 1 base from V and 3 from J, leaving 7 bases between them. This CDR3 is 13 amino acids long. CDR1 GTSNPN and CDR2 SVGIG come from the germline V gene (reference sequence).

This clone was seen only once. The chain employs TRBV4-2 and TRBJ1-5; no definite D call. V was clipped by 0 bases and J by 7 bases, with 10 bases between them. The CDR3 extends over 14 amino acids. CDR1 is LGHNA and CDR2 is YNFKEQ in the germline V gene. CDR3 nucleotides: TGTGCCAGCAGCCAAGACCGGACTGAACAGCCCCAGCATTTT. Residues: CASSQDRTEQPQHF.

The V and J genes are TRBV7-2 and TRBJ1-3, with 8 bases matching TRBD1. The germline CDR1 and CDR2 sequences are SGHTA and FQGNSA. The CDR3 extends over 14 amino acids. Unmatched junction bases numbered 4, after V lost 5 bases and J lost 4 bases. CDR3 region: CASSLGTGGNTIYF. CDR3 nucleotide sequence: TGTGCCAGCAGCCTCGGGACAGGAGGAAACACCATATATTTT.

The chain is built from TRBV18 and TRBJ1-1; possible D gene TRBD1, 5 bases. Trimming removed 1 base at V and 0 bases at J, with 12 bases between. This CDR3 region has 16 residues. The germline CDR1 and CDR2 sequences are KGHSH and LQKENI. The CDR3 protein is CASSPQTAELNTEAFF. The DNA of the CDR3 is TGTGCCAGCTCACCACAGACAGCAGAATTGAACACTGAAGCTTTCTTT.

J is TRBJ1-1 and V is TRBV10-3; D call uncertain. Germline assignment: CDR1 ENHRY and CDR2 SYGVKD. The CDR3 has 11 residues. V was cut by 8 bases and J by 2 bases, with 6 bases left in between. This chain's CDR3 is CAIAANTEAFF. The CDR3 DNA reads as TGTGCCATCGCGGCTAACACTGAAGCTTTCTTT.

The V call is TRBV30, the J call TRBJ2-1; 10 bases align to TRBD2. With 2 bases clipped from V and 2 bases from J, the junction kept 9 bases outside the gene matches. The germline V gene has CDR1 GTSNPN and CDR2 SVGIG (reference sequence). The CDR3 totals 17 residues. The CDR3 here is CAWSIQRAGGAYNEQFF. As DNA, the CDR3 is TGTGCCTGGAGTATCCAAAGAGCGGGGGGGGCCTACAATGAGCAGTTCTTC.

This sequence joins TRBV4-1 and TRBJ1-2; no clear D gene. From germline, CDR1 is MGHRA and CDR2 YSYEKL. The CDR3 length is 15 residues. The V end was cut by 3 bases, the J end by 0 bases, with 11 bases between. CDR3 DNA sequence: TGCGCCAGCAGCCACAACAGATGGGCTAACTATGGCTACACCTTC. As protein: CASSHNRWANYGYTF.

This chain uses TRBV7-8 with TRBJ2-7; D possibly corresponds to TRBD1 (6 bases). The CDR3 length is 15 residues. Germline V gives CDR1 SGHVS, CDR2 FQNEAQ. V lost 1 base, J lost 3 bases, and 13 bases lay in between. The CDR3 loop reads CASSLVSPGDYEQYF. CDR3 DNA sequence: TGTGCCAGCAGCTTAGTCTCGCCAGGGGACTACGAGCAGTACTTC. The full variable domain, with the rest looked up from reference TRBV7-8 and TRBJ2-7, is GAGVSQSPRYKVAKRGQDVALRCDPISGHVSLFWYQQALGQGPEFLTYFQNEAQLDKSGLPSDRFFAERPEGSVSTLKIQRTQQEDSAVYLCASSLVSPGDYEQYFGPGTRLTVT.

The V and J genes are TRBV5-5 and TRBJ2-5; D is ambiguous. The CDR3 has 13 amino acids. The germline CDR1 and CDR2 sequences are SGHKS and YYEKEE (reference sequence). Trimming took off 1 base at V and 4 bases at J, with 8 bases between the two ends. The DNA of the CDR3 is TGTGCCAGCAGCTTGAAACAGATAGAGACCCAGTACTTC. Translating gives CASSLKQIETQYF.

Notes on this clone: At the DNA level, this CDR3 is encoded by other sequences in the same sample as well. V usage is TRBV6-2 or TRBV6-3 and J usage is TRBJ1-1; a possible D gene is TRBD1 (5 bases). The CDR3 is 13 amino acids. Germline CDR1 is MNHEY and CDR2 is SVGEGT. Trimming shortened V by 2 bases and J by 5 bases, and 9 bases separated the two germline ends. CDR3 in amino acids: CASSYGAGTEAFF. For the CDR3, the DNA is TGTGCCAGCAGTTACGGGGCGGGGACTGAAGCTTTCTTT.

The V call is TRBV7-2, the J call TRBJ1-6; D gene ambiguous. CDR1 and CDR2 from the germline V gene are SGHTA and FQGNSA. CDR3 size: 15 residues. Trimming took off 7 bases at V and 10 bases at J, with 20 bases between the two ends. The CDR3 sequence is CASTPGGLEGSPLHF. The CDR3 DNA sequence: TGTGCCAGCACCCCAGGAGGGTTAGAGGGATCACCCCTCCACTTT.

This clone has just a few counts. The rearrangement links TRBV2 to TRBJ2-1; TRBD1 might be the D (5 bases). V dropped 10 bases and J dropped 13 bases, with 11 bases sitting between them. The germline V gene has CDR1 SNHLY and CDR2 FYNNEI. This CDR3 region has 9 residues. Here the CDR3 reads CAIQGLQFF. The CDR3 DNA follows: TGTGCCATTCAGGGTCTCCAGTTCTTC.

V gene TRBV5-6 combines with J gene TRBJ1-2; 8 bases are shared with TRBD1. Germline CDR1 is SGHDT and CDR2 is YYEEEE. The CDR3 length is 14 residues. Losses at the gene ends were 0 bases for V and 4 bases for J; bases not matched to a gene: 2. CDR3 residues: CASSLGQGSYGYTF. The CDR3 DNA is TGTGCCAGCAGCTTGGGACAGGGGTCCTATGGCTACACCTTC.

The V and J genes are TRBV2 and TRBJ1-6; D is undetermined. Trimming stripped 1 base from V and 10 bases from J, with 14 bases between. From germline, CDR1 is SNHLY and CDR2 FYNNEI. CDR3 length: 15 amino acids. DNA for the CDR3: TGTGCCAGCAGTGAAGGGAGGTCAGAGCTGTCACCCCTCCACTTT. Translation: CASSEGRSELSPLHF.

This chain connects TRBV25-1 to TRBJ1-4; the D gene is possibly TRBD1 (5 bases). Germline values: CDR1 MGHDK, CDR2 SYGVNS. With 3 bases removed from V and 0 bases from J, the gap between germline ends came to 11 bases. CDR3 length: 16 residues. CDR3 sequence (DNA): TGTGCCAGCAGTGATGGCCAGGGCGCAACTAATGAAAAACTGTTTTTT. Translation gives CASSDGQGATNEKLFF.

This chain joins TRBV15 and TRBJ1-4, with 7 bases aligning to TRBD1. The CDR3 runs 15 residues. Germline V lookup: CDR1 LNHNV, CDR2 YYDKDF (reference sequence). J gave up 8 bases and V 0 bases, and 6 bases lay outside the gene matches. The CDR3 sequence is CATSRDRGLGEKLFF. DNA for the CDR3: TGTGCCACCAGCAGAGATAGGGGGCTGGGAGAAAAACTGTTTTTT.